This is a list of T cell receptor beta chains from one sample in a study of cytomegalovirus exposure and HLA in healthy donors. Only in-frame clones appear in the TCRdb table, and some are missing; sequencing was by immunoSEQ multiplex PCR. This sample has about 140,000 clones; around three quarters occur once, and the top ten carry more than 0.75%. Material: PBMCs. These receptor sequences come from a man between 18 and 29 years old in good health and CMV-seronegative. Both conserved end residues are part of each CDR3. A D gene is named only where the DNA matches it firmly. Clone size is not always given. Where it is, it says once, few, many or a class for expanded clones.

TGTGCCAGCACCGGAGACACTGAAGCTTTCTTT	CASTGDTEAFF	TRBV2	TRBJ1-1	.	11	.
TGTGCCACCCCGGGACAGTTCGCTGGGGAGCTGTTTTTT	CATPGQFAGELFF	TRBV19	TRBJ2-2	.	13	TRBD1
TGTGCCAGCAGCTTCCCCGGGACAGGGGCCTACGAGCAGTACTTC	CASSFPGTGAYEQYF	TRBV5-8	TRBJ2-7	.	15	TRBD1
TGTGCCAGCAGCTTCACGACTAGCGAATGGTACAATGAGCAGTTCTTC	CASSFTTSEWYNEQFF	TRBV7-8	TRBJ2-1	once	16	TRBD2
TGTGCCAGTAGTGGGGACAGTCACACTGAAGCTTTCTTT	CASSGDSHTEAFF	TRBV19	TRBJ1-1	.	13	TRBD1
TGTGCCAGCAGTTTTGGGACCACTTGGGGGGCTAACTATGGCTACACCTTC	CASSFGTTWGANYGYTF	TRBV28	TRBJ1-2	.	17	.
TGCGCCAGCAGCGCTACTAGCGGGGTCCTCAATGAGCAGTTCTTC	CASSATSGVLNEQFF	TRBV5-1	TRBJ2-1	.	15	TRBD2
TGTGCCAGCAGCTTAGGGGACAGTTCAAATGAAAAACTGTTTTTT	CASSLGDSSNEKLFF	TRBV7-2	TRBJ1-4	.	15	TRBD1
TGTGCCATCAGTGAGTTGCCGGGGAGCACTGAAGCTTTCTTT	CAISELPGSTEAFF	TRBV10-3	TRBJ1-1	few	14	.
TGTGCCAGCAGTCCCAACTCCTACAATGAGCAGTTCTTC	CASSPNSYNEQFF	TRBV6-5	TRBJ2-1	.	13	.
TGCGCCAGCAGCCAAGATCCAGGAGAGACCCAGTACTTC	CASSQDPGETQYF	TRBV4-3	TRBJ2-5	.	13	.
TGCGCCAGCAGCCAGAGGCCGGTGGGGGGGTCAGAGACCCAGTACTTC	CASSQRPVGGSETQYF	TRBV4-3	TRBJ2-5	.	16	TRBD2
TGTGCCAGCAGTGGCGGGACTAGCGGGGGGGCCGATACGCAGTATTTT	CASSGGTSGGADTQYF	TRBV6-1	TRBJ2-3	.	16	TRBD2
TGTGCCAGCACTCTCGGGGGGACAGGGGGCGTTGGAGGCTACACCTTC	CASTLGGTGGVGGYTF	TRBV5-6	TRBJ1-2	few	16	TRBD1
TGTGCCAGCAGCCTCACGGGCAATGAGCAGTTCTTC	CASSLTGNEQFF	TRBV7-9	TRBJ2-1	.	12	.
TGTGCCAGCAGTTTGATAGGGGCCGAGCAGTACTTC	CASSLIGAEQYF	TRBV27	TRBJ2-7	.	12	.
TGTGCCTGGGGGGGAAGTCCCACGGGACACCCAGTGGATCAGTTCTTC	CAWGGSPTGHPVDQFF	TRBV30	TRBJ2-1	once	16	.
TGTGCCAGCAACCTTCACAGGGACAATGAGCAGTTCTTC	CASNLHRDNEQFF	TRBV6-1	TRBJ2-1	.	13	.
TGTGCCAGCAGCTTGGATGGGGCGCCCGATACGCAGTATTTT	CASSLDGAPDTQYF	TRBV5-4	TRBJ2-3	few	14	.
TGTGCCAGCAGTGAGTTGGGCGAGCAGTACTTC	CASSELGEQYF	TRBV2	TRBJ2-7	.	11	.
TGCGCCAGCAGCTTACGGACAGGGGTCAACGAGCAGTACTTC	CASSLRTGVNEQYF	TRBV5-1	TRBJ2-7	few	14	TRBD1
TGTGCCAGTATCCGATCCCCTATGAACACTGAAGCTTTCTTT	CASIRSPMNTEAFF	TRBV19	TRBJ1-1	.	14	.
TGTGCCAGCAGCCTGAGATGGACGAGCGGCTATGGCTACACCTTC	CASSLRWTSGYGYTF	TRBV5-5	TRBJ1-2	.	15	.
TGTGCCAGCTCACCGTCGACAGGGGGCGGAGGAGGGTACACCTTC	CASSPSTGGGGGYTF	TRBV18	TRBJ1-2	.	15	TRBD1
TGTGCCAGCAGCCATCCTGGGACTAGCGGGGGGGCGACCGGGGAGCTGTTTTTT	CASSHPGTSGGATGELFF	TRBV4-2	TRBJ2-2	.	18	TRBD2
TGTGCCAGCAGTTACTCTGTCAACGGAGACTCCTACGAGCAGTACTTC	CASSYSVNGDSYEQYF	TRBV6-5	TRBJ2-7	.	16	.
TGTGCCAGCAGCGCGGGACAGGGAGGAAACACCATATATTTT	CASSAGQGGNTIYF	TRBV7-2	TRBJ1-3	.	14	TRBD1
TGTGCCAGCAGCCCTGACAGGGGGTTACTGAACACTGAAGCTTTCTTT	CASSPDRGLLNTEAFF	TRBV5-4	TRBJ1-1	.	16	TRBD1
TGCGCCAGCAGCCAAGGACAGGGGAGGACTGAAGCTTTCTTT	CASSQGQGRTEAFF	TRBV4-3	TRBJ1-1	.	14	TRBD1
TGTGCCAGCAGGAAGGGGGTCACAGATACGCAGTATTTT	CASRKGVTDTQYF	TRBV7-2	TRBJ2-3	.	13	.
TGCGCCAGCAGAACAGGGGTAAACACTGAAGCTTTCTTT	CASRTGVNTEAFF	TRBV5-1	TRBJ1-1	.	13	TRBD1
TGCGCCAGCAGCTCATCGACAGACCCGACCGACGAGAACACTGAAGCTTTCTTT	CASSSSTDPTDENTEAFF	TRBV5-1	TRBJ1-1	few	18	.
TGTGCCAGCAGCTTAGGGCCAGGCGACGAGCAGTACTTC	CASSLGPGDEQYF	TRBV13	TRBJ2-7	few	13	.
TGTGCCAGCAGCTTAGGGACAACCTACACCTTC	CASSLGTTYTF	TRBV7-9	TRBJ1-2	.	11	.
TGTGCCAGCAGCTTTATCAGGGGCTCAGAGACCCAGTACTTC	CASSFIRGSETQYF	TRBV11-2	TRBJ2-5	.	14	.
TGTGCCAGCTCACCCGACAGGGGGGGCTATGGCTACACCTTC	CASSPDRGGYGYTF	TRBV18	TRBJ1-2	.	14	TRBD1
TGTGCCAGCAGCCGACAGGGGAACACTGAAGCTTTCTTT	CASSRQGNTEAFF	TRBV13	TRBJ1-1	few	13	TRBD1
TGCGCCAGCAGCGACATACAGGGGGCGGACGAGCAGTACTTC	CASSDIQGADEQYF	TRBV5-1	TRBJ2-7	.	14	TRBD1
TGTGCCAGCAGTCCCAGGACTAACTATGGCTACACCTTC	CASSPRTNYGYTF	TRBV7-6	TRBJ1-2	.	13	.
TGCGCCAGCAGCCATTCCCAGACAGGCCGCGAGCAGTACTTC	CASSHSQTGREQYF	TRBV4-1	TRBJ2-7	.	14	.